The source of this T cell receptor (beta chain) is a study of T cells expressing NK-cell markers. About the research overall: Among eight sequenced donors, seven carried HCMV seropositivity while one was seronegative. Study-level points and caveats: NKG2C+ dominant clonotype frequencies in over 5 donors were roughly 1.0-7.5% of CD8+ T cells.

A word on this clonotype: Antigen specificity is unknown.

Germline CDR1 reads LGHNA; CDR2 reads YNFKEQ. The CDR3 sequence is 18 residues long. TCRdb re-called the 5' RACE reads; every CDR3 protein appears as one record, without DNA. There are some 600,000 distinct CDR3 sequences in the sample, with 3.5% to 4.5% held by the top ten. Material for sequencing was blood T cells: a sorted CD56 or NKG2C T cell subset, CD4+ or CD8+ T cells, or bulk PBMC T cells (not recorded which). The TCR comes from a man younger than 35 in good health. V usage is TRBV4-2 and J usage is TRBJ2-1; TCRdb gives TRBD2 as the D gene, but with no DNA this cannot be confirmed. CDR3 loop: CASSLRSPSESSYNEQFF.